These T cell receptor beta chains were read from a single sample in a study of blood T cell repertoires in COVID-19. Profiled with immunoSEQ multiplex PCR; TCRdb holds only in-frame clones, not every one. Counted here are 100,000 to 150,000 clones, roughly 84% occurring once; the ten biggest clones make up roughly 1.2%. Input material: peripheral blood. The receptors derive from a woman of 80 years or more with acute or convalescent COVID-19. The CDR3 runs from the conserved cysteine through the conserved F or W. The D gene is left open where the match is weak. Size is stated for part of the rows, as once, few or many counts, or as a class when the clone is expanded.

CDR3aa: CASSLEQGGQPQHF
CDR3nt: TGCGCCAGCAGCTTGGAACAGGGGGGTCAGCCCCAGCATTTT
len: 14
v_gene: TRBV5-1
j_gene: TRBJ1-5
abundance: .
d_gene: TRBD1

CDR3aa: CASSLLGQETQYF
CDR3nt: TGTGCCAGCAGTTTACTTGGCCAAGAGACCCAGTACTTC
len: 13
v_gene: TRBV2
j_gene: TRBJ2-5
abundance: .
d_gene: .

CDR3aa: CASSSTRGPGANVLTF
CDR3nt: TGTGCCAGCAGCTCAACCAGGGGGCCAGGGGCCAACGTCCTGACTTTC
len: 16
v_gene: TRBV7-3
j_gene: TRBJ2-6
abundance: once
d_gene: TRBD1

CDR3aa: CAISQGQNNYGYTF
CDR3nt: TGTGCCATCAGTCAGGGTCAGAACAACTATGGCTACACCTTC
len: 14
v_gene: TRBV10-3
j_gene: TRBJ1-2
abundance: once
d_gene: .

CDR3aa: CASSLKDWSSYNEQFF
CDR3nt: TGTGCCAGCAGCTTAAAGGACTGGAGCTCCTACAATGAGCAGTTCTTC
len: 16
v_gene: TRBV11-2
j_gene: TRBJ2-1
abundance: .
d_gene: .

CDR3aa: CASSTGGDNTGELFF
CDR3nt: TGTGCCAGCAGCACGGGGGGGGATAACACCGGGGAGCTGTTTTTT
len: 15
v_gene: TRBV11-3
j_gene: TRBJ2-2
abundance: .
d_gene: TRBD2

CDR3aa: CASSPNPGGAYRGYTF
CDR3nt: TGTGCCAGCAGTCCAAACCCAGGGGGCGCTTATCGTGGCTACACCTTC
len: 16
v_gene: TRBV28
j_gene: TRBJ1-2
abundance: .
d_gene: TRBD1

CDR3aa: CASSRDRNYGYTF
CDR3nt: TGTGCCAGCAGCCGGGACAGAAACTATGGCTACACCTTC
len: 13
v_gene: TRBV7-2
j_gene: TRBJ1-2
abundance: .
d_gene: TRBD1

CDR3aa: CASSSNLDRVTEAFF
CDR3nt: TGTGCCAGCAGCTCAAATCTGGACAGGGTCACTGAAGCTTTCTTT
len: 15
v_gene: TRBV7-6
j_gene: TRBJ1-1
abundance: .
d_gene: TRBD1

CDR3aa: CASSQEGGIGNTIYF
CDR3nt: TGTGCCAGCAGCCAAGAGGGGGGGATAGGAAACACCATATATTTT
len: 15
v_gene: TRBV4-2
j_gene: TRBJ1-3
abundance: .
d_gene: .

CDR3aa: CASRPDREVYGYTF
CDR3nt: TGTGCCAGCAGACCTGACAGAGAGGTCTATGGCTACACCTTC
len: 14
v_gene: TRBV6-2/TRBV6-3
j_gene: TRBJ1-2
abundance: .
d_gene: .

CDR3aa: CASSLTGQGIVNEQFF
CDR3nt: TGTGCCAGCAGCTTAACGGGACAGGGGATCGTCAATGAGCAGTTCTTC
len: 16
v_gene: TRBV7-3
j_gene: TRBJ2-1
abundance: .
d_gene: TRBD1

CDR3aa: CASSMSGQHPYNEQFF
CDR3nt: TGTGCCAGTAGTATGAGTGGGCAGCATCCCTACAATGAGCAGTTCTTC
len: 16
v_gene: TRBV19
j_gene: TRBJ2-1
abundance: .
d_gene: .

CDR3aa: CASSLNRDNTDTQYF
CDR3nt: TGTGCCAGCAGTTTAAATCGGGACAACACAGATACGCAGTATTTT
len: 15
v_gene: TRBV28
j_gene: TRBJ2-3
abundance: .
d_gene: .

CDR3aa: CASTMYSPGEQFF
CDR3nt: TGTGCCAGCACGATGTATTCTCCCGGTGAGCAGTTCTTC
len: 13
v_gene: TRBV11-2
j_gene: TRBJ2-1
abundance: .
d_gene: .

CDR3aa: CASRSSGGPIYEQYF
CDR3nt: TGTGCCAGTAGATCTAGCGGGGGCCCGATCTACGAGCAGTACTTC
len: 15
v_gene: TRBV19
j_gene: TRBJ2-7
abundance: .
d_gene: TRBD2

CDR3aa: CASSSGTSTDTQYF
CDR3nt: TGTGCCAGCAGCTCCGGGACTAGCACAGATACGCAGTATTTT
len: 14
v_gene: TRBV7-6
j_gene: TRBJ2-3
abundance: .
d_gene: .

CDR3aa: CASSLRAQTYNEQFF
CDR3nt: TGTGCCAGCAGCTTGAGGGCGCAGACCTACAATGAGCAGTTCTTC
len: 15
v_gene: TRBV11-2
j_gene: TRBJ2-1
abundance: .
d_gene: .

CDR3aa: CASSLVQNTEAFF
CDR3nt: TGTGCCAGCAGCTTAGTACAGAACACTGAAGCTTTCTTT
len: 13
v_gene: TRBV7-3
j_gene: TRBJ1-1
abundance: .
d_gene: .

CDR3aa: CSVEWDRGREQYF
CDR3nt: TGCAGCGTTGAGTGGGACAGGGGGCGCGAGCAGTACTTC
len: 13
v_gene: TRBV29-1
j_gene: TRBJ2-7
abundance: .
d_gene: TRBD1

CDR3aa: CASSDPRQKTYEQYF
CDR3nt: TGCGCCAGCAGCGATCCAAGACAGAAGACCTACGAGCAGTACTTC
len: 15
v_gene: TRBV5-1
j_gene: TRBJ2-7
abundance: .
d_gene: .

CDR3aa: CASSLSSTDTQYF
CDR3nt: TGTGCCAGCAGCTTGAGCAGCACAGATACGCAGTATTTT
len: 13
v_gene: TRBV7-9
j_gene: TRBJ2-3
abundance: once
d_gene: .

CDR3aa: CASSGGQGYGYTF
CDR3nt: TGTGCCAGCAGTGGGGGACAGGGCTATGGCTACACCTTC
len: 13
v_gene: TRBV2
j_gene: TRBJ1-2
abundance: once
d_gene: TRBD1